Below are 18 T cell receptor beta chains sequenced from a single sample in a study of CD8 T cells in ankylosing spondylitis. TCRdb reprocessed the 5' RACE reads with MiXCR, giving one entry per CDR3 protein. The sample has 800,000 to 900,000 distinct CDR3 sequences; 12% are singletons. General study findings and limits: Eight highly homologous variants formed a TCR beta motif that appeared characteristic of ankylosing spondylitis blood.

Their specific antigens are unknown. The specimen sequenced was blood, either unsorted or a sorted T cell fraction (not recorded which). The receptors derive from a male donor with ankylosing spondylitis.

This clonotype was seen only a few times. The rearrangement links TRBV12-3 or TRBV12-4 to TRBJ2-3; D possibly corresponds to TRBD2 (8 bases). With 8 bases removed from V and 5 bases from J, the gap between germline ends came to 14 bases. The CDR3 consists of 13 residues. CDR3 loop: CASGTAGEDTQYF. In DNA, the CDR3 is TGTGCCAGCGGGACAGCGGGAGAAGATACGCAGTATTTT.

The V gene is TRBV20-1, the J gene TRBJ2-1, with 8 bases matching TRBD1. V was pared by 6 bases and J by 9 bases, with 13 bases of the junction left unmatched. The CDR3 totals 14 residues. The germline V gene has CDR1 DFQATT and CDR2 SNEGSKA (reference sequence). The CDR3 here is CSAPDRARDGEQFF. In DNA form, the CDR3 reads TGCAGTGCCCCGGACAGGGCTAGAGATGGTGAGCAGTTCTTC.

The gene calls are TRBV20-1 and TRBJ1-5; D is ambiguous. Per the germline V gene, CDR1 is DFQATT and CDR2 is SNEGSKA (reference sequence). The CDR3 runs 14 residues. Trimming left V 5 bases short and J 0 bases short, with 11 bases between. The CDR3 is CSARREGSNQPQHF. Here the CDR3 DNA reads TGCAGTGCTCGCCGGGAGGGTAGCAATCAGCCCCAGCATTTT.

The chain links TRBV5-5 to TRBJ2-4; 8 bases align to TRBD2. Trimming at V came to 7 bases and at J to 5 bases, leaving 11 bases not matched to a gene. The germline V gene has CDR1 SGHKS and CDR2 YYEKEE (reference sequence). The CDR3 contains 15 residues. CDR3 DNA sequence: TGTGCCAGCTGGGGGGAAGCGGGAGACCAAAACATTCAGTACTTC. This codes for CASWGEAGDQNIQYF.

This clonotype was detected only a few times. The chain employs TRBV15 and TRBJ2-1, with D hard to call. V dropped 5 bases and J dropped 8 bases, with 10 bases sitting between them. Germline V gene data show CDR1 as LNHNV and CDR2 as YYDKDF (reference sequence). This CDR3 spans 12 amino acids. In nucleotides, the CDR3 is TGTGCCACCAGCTCCCCCGGACATGAGCAGTTCTTC. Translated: CATSSPGHEQFF.

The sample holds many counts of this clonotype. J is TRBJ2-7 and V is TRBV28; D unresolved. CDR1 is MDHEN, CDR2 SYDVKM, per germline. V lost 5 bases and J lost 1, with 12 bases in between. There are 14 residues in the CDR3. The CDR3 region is CASSTPGRSYEQYF. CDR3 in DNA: TGTGCCAGCAGTACCCCCGGCAGGTCCTACGAGCAGTACTTC.

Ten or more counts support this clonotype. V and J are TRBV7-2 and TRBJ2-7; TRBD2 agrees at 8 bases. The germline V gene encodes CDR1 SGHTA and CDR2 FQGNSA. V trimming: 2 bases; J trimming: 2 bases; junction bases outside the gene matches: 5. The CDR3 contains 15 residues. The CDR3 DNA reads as TGTGCCAGCAGCTTACGGGAGGGGCACACCTACGAGCAGTACTTC. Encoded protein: CASSLREGHTYEQYF. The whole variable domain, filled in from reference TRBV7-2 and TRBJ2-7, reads GAGVSQSPSNKVTEKGKDVELRCDPISGHTALYWYRQSLGQGLEFLIYFQGNSAPDKSGLPSDRFSAERTGGSVSTLTIQRTQQEDSAVYLCASSLREGHTYEQYFGPGTRLTVT.

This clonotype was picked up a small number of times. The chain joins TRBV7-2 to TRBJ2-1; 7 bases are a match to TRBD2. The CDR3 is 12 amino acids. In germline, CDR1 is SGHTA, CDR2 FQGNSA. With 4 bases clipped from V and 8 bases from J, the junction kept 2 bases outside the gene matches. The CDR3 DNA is TGTGCCAGCAGCTGGACTAGTGATGAGCAGTTCTTC. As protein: CASSWTSDEQFF.

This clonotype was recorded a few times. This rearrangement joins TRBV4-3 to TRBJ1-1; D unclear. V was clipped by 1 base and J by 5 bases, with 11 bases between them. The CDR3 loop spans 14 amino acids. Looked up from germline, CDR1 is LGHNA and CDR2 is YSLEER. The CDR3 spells CASSQGVRRTEAFF. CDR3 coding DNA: TGCGCCAGCAGCCAAGGGGTACGGAGAACTGAAGCTTTCTTT.

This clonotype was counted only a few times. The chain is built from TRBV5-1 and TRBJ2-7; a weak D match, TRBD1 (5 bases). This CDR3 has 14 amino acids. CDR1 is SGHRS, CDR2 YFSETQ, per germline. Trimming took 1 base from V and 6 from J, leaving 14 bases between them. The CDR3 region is CASSLSGRAREQYF. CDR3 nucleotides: TGCGCCAGCAGCTTGTCGGGCAGGGCCCGCGAGCAGTACTTC.

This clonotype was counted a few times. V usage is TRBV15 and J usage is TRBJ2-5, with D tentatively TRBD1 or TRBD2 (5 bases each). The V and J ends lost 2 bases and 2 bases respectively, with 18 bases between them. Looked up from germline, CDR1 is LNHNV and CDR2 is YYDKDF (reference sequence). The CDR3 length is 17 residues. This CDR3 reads CATSRPGLLRGQETQYF. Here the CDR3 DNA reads TGTGCCACCAGCAGACCAGGACTCCTAAGGGGTCAAGAGACCCAGTACTTC.

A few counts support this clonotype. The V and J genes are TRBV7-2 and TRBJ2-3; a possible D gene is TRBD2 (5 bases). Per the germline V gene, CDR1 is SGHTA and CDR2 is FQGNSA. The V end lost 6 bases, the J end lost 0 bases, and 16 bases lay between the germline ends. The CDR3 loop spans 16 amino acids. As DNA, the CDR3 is TGTGCCAGCAGATACTCCCGGGCGGGTAGCACAGATACGCAGTATTTT. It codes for CASRYSRAGSTDTQYF. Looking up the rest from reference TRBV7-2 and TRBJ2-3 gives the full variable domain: GAGVSQSPSNKVTEKGKDVELRCDPISGHTALYWYRQSLGQGLEFLIYFQGNSAPDKSGLPSDRFSAERTGGSVSTLTIQRTQQEDSAVYLCASRYSRAGSTDTQYFGPGTRLTVL.

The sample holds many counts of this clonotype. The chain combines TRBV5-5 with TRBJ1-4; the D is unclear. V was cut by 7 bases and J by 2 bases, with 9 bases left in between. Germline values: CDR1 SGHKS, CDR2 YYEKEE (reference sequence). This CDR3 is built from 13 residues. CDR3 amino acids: CASSGDTNEKLFF. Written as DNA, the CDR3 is TGTGCCAGCTCGGGAGATACTAATGAAAAACTGTTTTTT. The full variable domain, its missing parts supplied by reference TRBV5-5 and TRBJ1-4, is DAGVTQSPTHLIKTRGQQVTLRCSPISGHKSVSWYQQVLGQGPQFIFQYYEKEERGRGNFPDRFSARQFPNYSSELNVNALLLGDSALYLCASSGDTNEKLFFGSGTQLSVL.

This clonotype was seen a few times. This CDR3 reads CASSWYASRGETQYF. CDR3 nucleotides: TGTGCCAGCAGCTGGTATGCTTCCAGGGGAGAGACCCAGTACTTC. The V call is TRBV7-2, the J call TRBJ2-5; the D gene is possibly TRBD1 (6 bases). CDR1 SGHTA and CDR2 FQGNSA come from the germline V gene. Between the trimmed V and J ends, which lost 4 bases and 4 bases, there was a span of 16 bases. The CDR3 covers 15 residues.

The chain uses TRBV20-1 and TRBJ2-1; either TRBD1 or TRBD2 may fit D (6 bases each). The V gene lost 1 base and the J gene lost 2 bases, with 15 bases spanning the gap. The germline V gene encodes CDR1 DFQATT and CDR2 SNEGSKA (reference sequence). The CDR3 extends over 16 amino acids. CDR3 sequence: CSARGSRGDTYNEQFF. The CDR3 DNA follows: TGCAGTGCTAGAGGGTCGAGGGGGGACACCTACAATGAGCAGTTCTTC.

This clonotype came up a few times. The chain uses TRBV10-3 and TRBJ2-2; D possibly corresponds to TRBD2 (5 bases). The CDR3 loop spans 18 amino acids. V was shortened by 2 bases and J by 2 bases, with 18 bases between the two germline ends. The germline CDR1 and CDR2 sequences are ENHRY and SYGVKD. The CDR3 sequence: CAISENAGKGRNTGELFF. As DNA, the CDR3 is TGTGCCATCAGTGAGAACGCCGGGAAGGGCCGTAACACCGGGGAGCTGTTTTTT.

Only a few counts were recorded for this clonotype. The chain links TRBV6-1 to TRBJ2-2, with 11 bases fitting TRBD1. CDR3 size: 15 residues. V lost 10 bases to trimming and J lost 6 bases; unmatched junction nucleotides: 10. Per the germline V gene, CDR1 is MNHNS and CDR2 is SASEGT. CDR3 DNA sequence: TGTGCCACCCCCCCTCGGGACAGGGGGTCCGGGGAGCTGTTTTTT. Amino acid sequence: CATPPRDRGSGELFF.

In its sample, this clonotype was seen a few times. The CDR3 is CSAYLPQGGFREQYF. As DNA, the CDR3 is TGCAGTGCTTACTTACCACAGGGGGGGTTTCGAGAGCAGTACTTC. This chain links TRBV20-1 with TRBJ2-7, with D perhaps TRBD1 (8 bases). This CDR3 region has 15 residues. With 5 bases removed from V and 7 bases from J, the gap between germline ends came to 24 bases. Germline V CDR1 and CDR2: DFQATT, SNEGSKA (reference sequence).